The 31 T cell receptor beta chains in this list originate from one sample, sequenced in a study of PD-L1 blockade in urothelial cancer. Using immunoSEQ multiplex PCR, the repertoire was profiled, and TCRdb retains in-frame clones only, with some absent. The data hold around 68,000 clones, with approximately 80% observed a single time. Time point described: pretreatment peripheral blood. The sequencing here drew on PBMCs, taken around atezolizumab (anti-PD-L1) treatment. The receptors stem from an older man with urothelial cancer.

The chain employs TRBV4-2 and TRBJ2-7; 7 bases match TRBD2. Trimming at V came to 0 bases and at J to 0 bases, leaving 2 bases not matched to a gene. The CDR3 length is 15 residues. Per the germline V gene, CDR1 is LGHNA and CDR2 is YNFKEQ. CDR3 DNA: TGTGCCAGCAGCCAAGATGGCGGGAGCTCCTACGAGCAGTACTTC. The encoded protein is CASSQDGGSSYEQYF.

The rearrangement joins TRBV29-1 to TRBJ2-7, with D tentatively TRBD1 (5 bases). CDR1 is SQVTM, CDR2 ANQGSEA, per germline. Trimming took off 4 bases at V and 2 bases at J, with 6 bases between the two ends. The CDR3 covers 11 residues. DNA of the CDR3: TGCAGCGTTGCAGGGACCTACGAGCAGTACTTC. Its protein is CSVAGTYEQYF.

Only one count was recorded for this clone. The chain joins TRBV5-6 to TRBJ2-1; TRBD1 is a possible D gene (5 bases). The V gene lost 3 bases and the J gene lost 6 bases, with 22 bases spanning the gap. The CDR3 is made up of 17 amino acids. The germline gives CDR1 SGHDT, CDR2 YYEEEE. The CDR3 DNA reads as TGTGCCAGCAGCTCCCCGGAAGTTGGGGCCGTGAGCAATGAGCAGTTCTTC. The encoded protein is CASSSPEVGAVSNEQFF.

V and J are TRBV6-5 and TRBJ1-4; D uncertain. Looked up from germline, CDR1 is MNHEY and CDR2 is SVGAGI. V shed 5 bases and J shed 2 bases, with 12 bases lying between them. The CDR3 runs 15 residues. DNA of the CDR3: TGTGCCAGCAGTCGCACCGGGATCACTAATGAAAAACTGTTTTTT. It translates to CASSRTGITNEKLFF.

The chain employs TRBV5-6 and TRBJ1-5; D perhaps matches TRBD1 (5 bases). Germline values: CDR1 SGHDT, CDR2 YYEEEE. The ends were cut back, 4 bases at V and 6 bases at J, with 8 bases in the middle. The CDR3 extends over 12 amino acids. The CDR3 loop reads CASSPGGQPQHF. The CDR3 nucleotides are TGTGCCAGCAGCCCGGGGGGTCAGCCCCAGCATTTT.

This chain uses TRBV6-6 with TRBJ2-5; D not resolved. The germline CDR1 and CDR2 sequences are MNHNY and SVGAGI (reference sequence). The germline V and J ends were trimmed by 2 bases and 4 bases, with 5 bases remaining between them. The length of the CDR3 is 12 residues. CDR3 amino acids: CASSYSLETQYF. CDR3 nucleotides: TGTGCCAGCAGTTACAGCCTAGAGACCCAGTACTTC.

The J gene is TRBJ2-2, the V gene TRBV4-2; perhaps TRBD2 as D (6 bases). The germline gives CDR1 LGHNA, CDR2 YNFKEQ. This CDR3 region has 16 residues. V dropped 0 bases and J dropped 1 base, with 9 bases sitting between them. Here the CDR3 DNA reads TGTGCCAGCAGCCAAGAACACGGGGGGAACACCGGGGAGCTGTTTTTT. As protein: CASSQEHGGNTGELFF.

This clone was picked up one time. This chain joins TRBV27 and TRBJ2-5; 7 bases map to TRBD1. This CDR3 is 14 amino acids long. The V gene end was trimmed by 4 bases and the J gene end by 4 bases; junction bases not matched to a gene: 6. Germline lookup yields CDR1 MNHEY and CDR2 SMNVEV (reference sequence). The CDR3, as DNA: TGTGCCAGCAGTTGGACAGGCGAGGGAGAGACCCAGTACTTC. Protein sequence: CASSWTGEGETQYF.

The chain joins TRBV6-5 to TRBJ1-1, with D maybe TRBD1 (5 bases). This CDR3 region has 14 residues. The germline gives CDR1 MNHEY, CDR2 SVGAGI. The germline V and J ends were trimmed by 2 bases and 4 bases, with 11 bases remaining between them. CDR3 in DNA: TGTGCCAGCAGTTACAGGGGAGGCGGCACTGAAGCTTTCTTT. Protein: CASSYRGGGTEAFF.

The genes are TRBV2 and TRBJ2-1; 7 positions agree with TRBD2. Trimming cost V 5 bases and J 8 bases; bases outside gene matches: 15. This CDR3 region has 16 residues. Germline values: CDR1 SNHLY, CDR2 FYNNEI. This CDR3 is CASSPPPTSQEDEQFF. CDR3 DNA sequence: TGTGCCAGCAGTCCCCCCCCGACTAGCCAGGAGGATGAGCAGTTCTTC. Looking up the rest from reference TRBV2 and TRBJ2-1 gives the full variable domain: EPEVTQTPSHQVTQMGQEVILRCVPISNHLYFYWYRQILGQKVEFLVSFYNNEISEKSEIFDDQFSVERPDGSNFTLKIRSTKLEDSAMYFCASSPPPTSQEDEQFFGPGTRLTVL.

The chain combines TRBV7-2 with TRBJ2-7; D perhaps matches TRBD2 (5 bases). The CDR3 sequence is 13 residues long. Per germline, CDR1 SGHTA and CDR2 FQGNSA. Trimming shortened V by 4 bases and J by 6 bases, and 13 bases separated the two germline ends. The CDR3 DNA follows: TGTGCCAGCAGCTCTCAACCAGAGGGCGAGCAGTACTTC. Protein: CASSSQPEGEQYF.

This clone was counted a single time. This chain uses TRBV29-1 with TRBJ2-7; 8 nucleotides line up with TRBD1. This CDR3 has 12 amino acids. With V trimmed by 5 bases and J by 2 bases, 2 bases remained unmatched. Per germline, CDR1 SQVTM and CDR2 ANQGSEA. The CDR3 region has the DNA TGCAGCGTTCGGACAGGGACCTACGAGCAGTACTTC. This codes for CSVRTGTYEQYF.

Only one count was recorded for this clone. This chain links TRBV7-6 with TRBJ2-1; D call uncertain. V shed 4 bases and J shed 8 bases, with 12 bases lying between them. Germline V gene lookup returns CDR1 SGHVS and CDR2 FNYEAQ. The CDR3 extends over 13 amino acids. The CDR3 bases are TGTGCCAGCAGCTCGCCCATCGGTGATGAGCAGTTCTTC. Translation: CASSSPIGDEQFF.

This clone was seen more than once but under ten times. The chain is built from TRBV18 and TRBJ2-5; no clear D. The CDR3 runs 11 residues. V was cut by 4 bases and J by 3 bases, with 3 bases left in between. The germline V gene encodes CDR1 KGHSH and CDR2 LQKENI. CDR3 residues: CASSLEETQYF. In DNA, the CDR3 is TGTGCCAGCTCACTCGAAGAGACCCAGTACTTC.

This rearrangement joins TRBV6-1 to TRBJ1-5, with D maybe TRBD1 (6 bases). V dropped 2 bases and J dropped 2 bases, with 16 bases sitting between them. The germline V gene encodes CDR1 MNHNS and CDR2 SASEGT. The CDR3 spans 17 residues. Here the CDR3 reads CASSELADAGGNQPQHF. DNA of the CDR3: TGTGCCAGCAGTGAATTAGCCGACGCAGGGGGCAATCAGCCCCAGCATTTT.

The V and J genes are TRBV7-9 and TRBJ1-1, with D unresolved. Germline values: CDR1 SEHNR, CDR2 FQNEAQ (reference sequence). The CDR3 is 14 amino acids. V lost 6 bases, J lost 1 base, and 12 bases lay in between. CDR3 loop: CASSTWTENTEAFF. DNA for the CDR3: TGTGCCAGCAGTACCTGGACTGAGAACACTGAAGCTTTCTTT.

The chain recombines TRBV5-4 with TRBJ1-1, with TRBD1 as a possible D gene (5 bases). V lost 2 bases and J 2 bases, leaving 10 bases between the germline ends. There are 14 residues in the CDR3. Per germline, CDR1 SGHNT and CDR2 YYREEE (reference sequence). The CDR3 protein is CASSFGGRNTEAFF. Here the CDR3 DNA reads TGTGCCAGCAGCTTCGGGGGGAGAAACACTGAAGCTTTCTTT.

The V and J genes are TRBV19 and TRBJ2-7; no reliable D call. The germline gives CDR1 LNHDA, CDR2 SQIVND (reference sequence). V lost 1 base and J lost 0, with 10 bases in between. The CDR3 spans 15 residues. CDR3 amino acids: CASSIGHAGSYEQYF. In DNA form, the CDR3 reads TGTGCCAGTAGTATAGGGCATGCTGGCTCCTACGAGCAGTACTTC.

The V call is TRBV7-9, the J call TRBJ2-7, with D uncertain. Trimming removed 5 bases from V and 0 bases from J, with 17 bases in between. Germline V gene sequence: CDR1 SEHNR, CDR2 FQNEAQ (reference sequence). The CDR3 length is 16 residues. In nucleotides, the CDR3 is TGTGCCAGCAGCCCAACGTGGCGGATGAGCTCCTACGAGCAGTACTTC. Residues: CASSPTWRMSSYEQYF.

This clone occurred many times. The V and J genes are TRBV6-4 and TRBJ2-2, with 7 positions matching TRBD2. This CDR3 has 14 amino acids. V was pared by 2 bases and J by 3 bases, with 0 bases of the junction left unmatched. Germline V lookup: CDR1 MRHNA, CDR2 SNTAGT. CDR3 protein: CASSDGRDTGELFF. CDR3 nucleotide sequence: TGTGCCAGCAGTGACGGGAGGGACACCGGGGAGCTGTTTTTT.

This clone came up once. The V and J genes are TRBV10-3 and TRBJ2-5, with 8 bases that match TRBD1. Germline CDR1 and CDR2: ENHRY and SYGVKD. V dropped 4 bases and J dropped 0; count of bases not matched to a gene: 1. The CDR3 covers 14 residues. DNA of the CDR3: TGTGCCATCAGTGGGGGACAGGACCAAGAGACCCAGTACTTC. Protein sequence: CAISGGQDQETQYF.

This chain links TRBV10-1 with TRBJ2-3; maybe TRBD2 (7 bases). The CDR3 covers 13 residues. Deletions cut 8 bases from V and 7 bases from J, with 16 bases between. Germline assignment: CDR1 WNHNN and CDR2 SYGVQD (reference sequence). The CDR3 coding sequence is TGCGCCAGCTCGGGGGGCCCGCGGAATACGCAGTATTTT. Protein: CASSGGPRNTQYF.

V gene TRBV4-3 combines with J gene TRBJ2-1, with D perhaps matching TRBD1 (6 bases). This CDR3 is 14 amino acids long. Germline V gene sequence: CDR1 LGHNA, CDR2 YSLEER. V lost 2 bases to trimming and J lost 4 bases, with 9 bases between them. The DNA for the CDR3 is TGCGCCAGCAGCCAACCGGACAGATACAATGAGCAGTTCTTC. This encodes CASSQPDRYNEQFF.

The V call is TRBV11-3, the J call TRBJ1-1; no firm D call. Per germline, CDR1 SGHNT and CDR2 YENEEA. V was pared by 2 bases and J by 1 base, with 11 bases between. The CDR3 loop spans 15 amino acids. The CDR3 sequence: CASSLRVTQNTEAFF. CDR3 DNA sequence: TGTGCCAGCAGCTTACGGGTCACTCAGAACACTGAAGCTTTCTTT.

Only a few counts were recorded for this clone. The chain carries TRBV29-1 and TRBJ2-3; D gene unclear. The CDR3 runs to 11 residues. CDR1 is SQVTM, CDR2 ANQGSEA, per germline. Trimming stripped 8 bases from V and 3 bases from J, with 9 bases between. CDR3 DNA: TGCAGCCCCGCGTTTACAGATACGCAGTATTTT. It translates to CSPAFTDTQYF.

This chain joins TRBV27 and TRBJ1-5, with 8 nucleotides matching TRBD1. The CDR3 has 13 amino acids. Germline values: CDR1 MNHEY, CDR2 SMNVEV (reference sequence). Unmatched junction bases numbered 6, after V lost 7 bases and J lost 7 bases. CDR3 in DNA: TGTGCCAGCAAAGGACAGGGAGGACAGCCCCAGCATTTT. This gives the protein CASKGQGGQPQHF.

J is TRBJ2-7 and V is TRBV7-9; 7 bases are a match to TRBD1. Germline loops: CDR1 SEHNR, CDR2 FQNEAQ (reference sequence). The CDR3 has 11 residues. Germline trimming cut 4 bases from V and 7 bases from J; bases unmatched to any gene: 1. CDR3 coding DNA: TGTGCCAGCAGCTCCAGGGGGGAGCAGTACTTC. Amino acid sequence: CASSSRGEQYF.

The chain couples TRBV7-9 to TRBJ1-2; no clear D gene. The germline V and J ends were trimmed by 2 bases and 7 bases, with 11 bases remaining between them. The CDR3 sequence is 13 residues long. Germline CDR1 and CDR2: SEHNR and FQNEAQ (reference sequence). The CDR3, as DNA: TGTGCCAGCAGCTTAACCTCAGGCCTTGGCTACACCTTC. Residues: CASSLTSGLGYTF.

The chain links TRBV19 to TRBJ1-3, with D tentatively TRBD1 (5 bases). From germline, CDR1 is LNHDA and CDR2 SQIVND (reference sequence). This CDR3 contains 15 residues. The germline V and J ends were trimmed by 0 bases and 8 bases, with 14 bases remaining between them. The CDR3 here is CASSIEQGTGDTIYF. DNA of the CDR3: TGTGCCAGTAGTATAGAGCAGGGTACCGGAGACACCATATATTTT.

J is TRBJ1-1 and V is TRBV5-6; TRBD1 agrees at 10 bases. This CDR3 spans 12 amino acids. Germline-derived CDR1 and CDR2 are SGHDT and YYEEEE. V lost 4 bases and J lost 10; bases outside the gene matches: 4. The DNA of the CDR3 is TGTGCCAGCAGCGCCGGGACAGGGGCAGCTTTCTTT. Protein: CASSAGTGAAFF.

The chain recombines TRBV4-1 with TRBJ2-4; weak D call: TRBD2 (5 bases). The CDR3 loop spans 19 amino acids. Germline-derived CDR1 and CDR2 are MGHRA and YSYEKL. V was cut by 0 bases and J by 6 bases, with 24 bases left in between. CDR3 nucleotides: TGCGCCAGCAGCCAAGATCTCGAGATAGCGTGGGTACGGGGAAACATTCAGTACTTC. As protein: CASSQDLEIAWVRGNIQYF.